This is a list of T cell receptor beta chains from one sample in a study of blood T cell repertoires in COVID-19. Method: immunoSEQ multiplex PCR; TCRdb's copy keeps in-frame clones and lacks some. The table records approximately 250,000 clones, approximately 88% of them present only once. The sample consisted of peripheral blood. The receptors derive from a woman aged 70-85 years with COVID-19, enrolled during active disease. CDR3s include the opening cysteine and the closing phenylalanine or tryptophan. D genes are given only for firm matches. For some rows the clone size is stated as once, few or many, or as a class when expanded; others skip it.

j_gene: TRBJ2-7
v_gene: TRBV19
abundance: .
d_gene: TRBD1
CDR3nt: TGTGCCAGTAGTCCAGGGGGCAGGGGCTACGAGCAGTACTTC
CDR3aa: CASSPGGRGYEQYF

j_gene: TRBJ2-7
v_gene: TRBV7-9
abundance: .
d_gene: .
CDR3nt: TGTGCCAGCAGCCCCTCGTGGTCCGGCTACGAGCAGTACTTC
CDR3aa: CASSPSWSGYEQYF

j_gene: TRBJ1-4
v_gene: TRBV28
abundance: .
d_gene: TRBD1
CDR3nt: TGTGCCAGCCGTCGGGACAGTCTTGAAAAACTGTTTTTT
CDR3aa: CASRRDSLEKLFF

j_gene: TRBJ1-1
v_gene: TRBV12-3/TRBV12-4
abundance: .
d_gene: .
CDR3nt: TGTGCCAGCAGTTTGGCGGAGAACACTGAAGCTTTCTTT
CDR3aa: CASSLAENTEAFF

j_gene: TRBJ1-6
v_gene: TRBV2
abundance: .
d_gene: TRBD1
CDR3nt: TGTGCCAGCAAGGGACAGGGGAATTCACCCCTCCACTTT
CDR3aa: CASKGQGNSPLHF

j_gene: TRBJ2-1
v_gene: TRBV9
abundance: .
d_gene: TRBD2
CDR3nt: TGTGCCAGCAGCGCCTTAGCGGGAGGGTACAATGAGCAGTTCTTC
CDR3aa: CASSALAGGYNEQFF

j_gene: TRBJ1-5
v_gene: TRBV30
abundance: .
d_gene: .
CDR3nt: TGTGCCTGCAGCCGGGACACATATAGCAATCAGCCCCAGCATTTT
CDR3aa: CACSRDTYSNQPQHF

j_gene: TRBJ1-3
v_gene: TRBV15
abundance: .
d_gene: .
CDR3nt: TGTGCCACCCGCCTAGGTTCTGGAAACACCATATATTTT
CDR3aa: CATRLGSGNTIYF

j_gene: TRBJ1-2
v_gene: TRBV4-2
abundance: .
d_gene: .
CDR3nt: TGTGCCAGCAGCCAAGCCCTCGGGCAGGGGTATGGCTACACCTTC
CDR3aa: CASSQALGQGYGYTF

j_gene: TRBJ1-2
v_gene: TRBV29-1
abundance: .
d_gene: .
CDR3nt: TGCAGCGTAGGGCGCAGGGGAACGGATGGCTACACCTTC
CDR3aa: CSVGRRGTDGYTF

j_gene: TRBJ1-4
v_gene: TRBV20-1
abundance: .
d_gene: .
CDR3nt: TGCAGTGCTAGTCCCGGGGGGAATGAAAAACTGTTTTTT
CDR3aa: CSASPGGNEKLFF

j_gene: TRBJ2-3
v_gene: TRBV5-1
abundance: .
d_gene: TRBD2
CDR3nt: TGCGCCAGCAGACTCTGGAGCGGGACCCTCACAGATACGCAGTATTTT
CDR3aa: CASRLWSGTLTDTQYF

j_gene: TRBJ2-5
v_gene: TRBV9
abundance: .
d_gene: TRBD2
CDR3nt: TGTGCCAGCAGCGTAGGGCTAGCGGGAGGTTTGGAGACCCAGTACTTC
CDR3aa: CASSVGLAGGLETQYF

j_gene: TRBJ2-2
v_gene: TRBV3-1/TRBV3-2
abundance: .
d_gene: .
CDR3nt: TGTGCCAGCAGCCAAGCGCCAGGGAACACCGGGGAGCTGTTTTTT
CDR3aa: CASSQAPGNTGELFF

j_gene: TRBJ2-2
v_gene: TRBV10-3
abundance: .
d_gene: .
CDR3nt: TGTGCCATCAGGGCCACGGGACTGTCAACCGGGGAGCTGTTTTTT
CDR3aa: CAIRATGLSTGELFF

j_gene: TRBJ2-6
v_gene: TRBV27
abundance: .
d_gene: TRBD2
CDR3nt: TGTGCCAGTCGGGAGGGCGGGGCTGGGGCCAACGTCCTGACTTTC
CDR3aa: CASREGGAGANVLTF

j_gene: TRBJ1-2
v_gene: TRBV6-5
abundance: .
d_gene: TRBD1
CDR3nt: TGTGCCAGCACCAGGGGGCCGGGCTATGGCTACACCTTC
CDR3aa: CASTRGPGYGYTF

j_gene: TRBJ2-6
v_gene: TRBV30
abundance: .
d_gene: .
CDR3nt: TGTGCCTGGGTGAGCCAGGGTACTGGGGCCAACGTCCTGACTTTC
CDR3aa: CAWVSQGTGANVLTF

j_gene: TRBJ2-3
v_gene: TRBV20-1
abundance: .
d_gene: TRBD2
CDR3nt: TGCAGTGCTAGTAATGTAGCGGGAGACACAGATACGCAGTATTTT
CDR3aa: CSASNVAGDTDTQYF

j_gene: TRBJ1-1
v_gene: TRBV4-1
abundance: once
d_gene: .
CDR3nt: TGCGCCAGCAGCCAATCTGCGGGAGCTGGAGCTTTCTTT
CDR3aa: CASSQSAGAGAFF

j_gene: TRBJ2-5
v_gene: TRBV5-8
abundance: .
d_gene: TRBD1
CDR3nt: TGTGCCAGCAGCTCGACAGGGCTGGAGACCCAGTACTTC
CDR3aa: CASSSTGLETQYF

j_gene: TRBJ1-5
v_gene: TRBV6-2/TRBV6-3
abundance: .
d_gene: .
CDR3nt: TGTGCCAGCAGTTACCGGCTGGCTGGGGGGCAGCCCCAGCATTTT
CDR3aa: CASSYRLAGGQPQHF

j_gene: TRBJ2-7
v_gene: TRBV6-5
abundance: .
d_gene: .
CDR3nt: TGTGCCAGCAGTTACCTCGGACGGGGGTACGAGCAGTACTTC
CDR3aa: CASSYLGRGYEQYF

j_gene: TRBJ1-1
v_gene: TRBV7-6
abundance: .
d_gene: .
CDR3nt: TGTGCCAGCAGCTTATCGGGGATCTTAAACACTGAAGCTTTCTTT
CDR3aa: CASSLSGILNTEAFF

j_gene: TRBJ1-2
v_gene: TRBV28
abundance: .
d_gene: TRBD1
CDR3nt: TGTGCCAGCAGTTTTGTCCAGGGGGCGCTTACCTTC
CDR3aa: CASSFVQGALTF

j_gene: TRBJ1-1
v_gene: TRBV6-5
abundance: .
d_gene: TRBD1
CDR3nt: TGTGCCAGCACATTACAGGGGTCCGCTGAAGCTTTCTTT
CDR3aa: CASTLQGSAEAFF

j_gene: TRBJ1-6
v_gene: TRBV2
abundance: .
d_gene: TRBD1
CDR3nt: TGTGCCAGCACCAGGACAGGGTCCGGTGGTTCACCCCTCCACTTT
CDR3aa: CASTRTGSGGSPLHF

j_gene: TRBJ2-3
v_gene: TRBV7-9
abundance: .
d_gene: .
CDR3nt: TGTGCCAGCAGCCCACGACCGGGAACCACAGATACGCAGTATTTT
CDR3aa: CASSPRPGTTDTQYF

j_gene: TRBJ1-2
v_gene: TRBV7-9
abundance: .
d_gene: TRBD1
CDR3nt: TGTGCCAGCAGGCCGGGACAGGGAAACTATGGCTACACCTTC
CDR3aa: CASRPGQGNYGYTF

j_gene: TRBJ1-1
v_gene: TRBV4-2
abundance: .
d_gene: TRBD1
CDR3nt: TGTGCCAGCAGCCCCGAGGGACAGGGAATAGCTTTCTTT
CDR3aa: CASSPEGQGIAFF